This T cell receptor beta chain comes out of a study of T cells after yellow fever vaccination. Study-level information: Preparation of the low-cell-number fractions used SMART-Seq v4 Ultra Low Input. Study-wide findings and caveats: A limited proportion of clonotypes was detected within both the CD4 and CD8 compartments.

Ten or more counts support this clonotype. Its specificity is unknown. The trim removed 3 bases at V and 6 bases at J, leaving 8 bases unmatched. The CDR3 length is 16 residues. The V gene's germline CDR1 is SGHDN and CDR2 FVKESK. A process of 5'RACE template switching, which added a universal primer site and UMIs, was used to make TCR cDNA. TCRdb reanalysed the 5' RACE reads using MiXCR and keeps one entry per CDR3 protein. The data contain 310,000 or so distinct CDR3 sequences, around 4% of them singletons. The specimen was PBMCs, collected on the day of the yellow fever booster vaccination. The rearrangement joins TRBV14 to TRBJ2-2; 9 bases agree with TRBD1. The receptor was isolated from a man aged 18 to 35 who received the YFV17D yellow fever vaccine. The CDR3: CASSHPGQGRSGELFF. In nucleotides, the CDR3 is TGTGCCAGCAGCCACCCGGGACAGGGTAGATCCGGGGAGCTGTTTTTT.